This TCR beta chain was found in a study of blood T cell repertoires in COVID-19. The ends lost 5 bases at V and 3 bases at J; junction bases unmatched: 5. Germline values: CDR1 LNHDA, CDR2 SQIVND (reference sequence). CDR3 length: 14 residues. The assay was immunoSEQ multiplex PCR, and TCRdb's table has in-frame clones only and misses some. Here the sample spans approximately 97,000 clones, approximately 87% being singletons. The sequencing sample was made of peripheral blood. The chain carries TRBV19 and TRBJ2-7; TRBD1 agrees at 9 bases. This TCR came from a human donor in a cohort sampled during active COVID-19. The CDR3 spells CASSPGQGIYEQYF. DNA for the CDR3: TGTGCCAGTAGTCCCGGACAGGGGATCTACGAGCAGTACTTC.